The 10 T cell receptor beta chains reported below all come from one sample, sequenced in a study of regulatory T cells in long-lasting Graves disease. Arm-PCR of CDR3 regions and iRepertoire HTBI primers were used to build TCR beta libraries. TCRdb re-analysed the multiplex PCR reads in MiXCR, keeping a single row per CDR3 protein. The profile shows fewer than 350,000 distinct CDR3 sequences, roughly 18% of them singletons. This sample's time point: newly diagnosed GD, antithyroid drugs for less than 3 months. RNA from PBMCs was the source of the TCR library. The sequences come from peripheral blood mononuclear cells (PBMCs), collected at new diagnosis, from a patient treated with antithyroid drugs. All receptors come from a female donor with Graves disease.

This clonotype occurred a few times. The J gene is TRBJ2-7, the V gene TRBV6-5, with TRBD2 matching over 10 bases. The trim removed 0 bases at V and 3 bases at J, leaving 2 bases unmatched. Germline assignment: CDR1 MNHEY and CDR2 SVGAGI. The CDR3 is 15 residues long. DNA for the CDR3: TGTGCCAGCAGTTACTCGGGGACTAGCGTCTACGAGCAGTACTTC. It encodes CASSYSGTSVYEQYF.

CDR3 sequence (DNA): TGTGCCAGCAGCCAGGCGGGAGACGGCTACGAGCAGTACTTC. Translation: CASSQAGDGYEQYF. The V and J genes are TRBV7-2 and TRBJ2-7; 7 bases are shared with TRBD2. CDR1 SGHTA and CDR2 FQGNSA come from the germline V gene. After removal of 5 bases from V and 3 bases from J, the junction contained 7 bases not matched to a gene. The CDR3 has 14 amino acids. The full variable domain, in which reference TRBV7-2 and TRBJ2-7 provide the parts outside the CDR3, is GAGVSQSPSNKVTEKGKDVELRCDPISGHTALYWYRQSLGQGLEFLIYFQGNSAPDKSGLPSDRFSAERTGGSVSTLTIQRTQQEDSAVYLCASSQAGDGYEQYFGPGTRLTVT.

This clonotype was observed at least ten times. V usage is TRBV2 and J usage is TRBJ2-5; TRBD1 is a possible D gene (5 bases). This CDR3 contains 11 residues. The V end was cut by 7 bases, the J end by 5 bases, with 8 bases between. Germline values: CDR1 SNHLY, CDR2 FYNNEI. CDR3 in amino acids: CASTKGETQYF. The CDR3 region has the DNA TGTGCCAGCACCAAGGGGGAGACCCAGTACTTC.

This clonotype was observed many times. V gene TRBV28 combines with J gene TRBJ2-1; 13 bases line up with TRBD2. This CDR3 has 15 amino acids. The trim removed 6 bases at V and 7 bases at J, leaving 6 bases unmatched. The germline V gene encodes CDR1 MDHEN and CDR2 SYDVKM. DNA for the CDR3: TGTGCCAGCAGGAGGACTAGCGGGAGTTATAATGAGCAGTTCTTC. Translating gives CASRRTSGSYNEQFF.

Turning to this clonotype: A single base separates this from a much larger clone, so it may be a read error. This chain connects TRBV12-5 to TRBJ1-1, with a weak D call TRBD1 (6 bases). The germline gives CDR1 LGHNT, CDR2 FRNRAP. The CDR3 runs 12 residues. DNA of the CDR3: TGTGCTGGTGGTTGGGGGCAGGCCGAAGCTTTCTTT. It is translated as CAGGWGQAEAFF.

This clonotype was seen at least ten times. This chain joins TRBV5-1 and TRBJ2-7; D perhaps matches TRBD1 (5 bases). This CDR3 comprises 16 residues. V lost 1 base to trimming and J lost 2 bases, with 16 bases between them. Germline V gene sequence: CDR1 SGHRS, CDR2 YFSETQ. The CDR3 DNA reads TGCGCCAGCAGCTTGTTGCCCTGGCAGGGCCCCTACGAGCAGTACTTC. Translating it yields CASSLLPWQGPYEQYF. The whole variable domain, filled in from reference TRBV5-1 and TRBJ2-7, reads KAGVTQTPRYLIKTRGQQVTLSCSPISGHRSVSWYQQTPGQGLQFLFEYFSETQRNKGNFPGRFSGRQFSNSRSEMNVSTLELGDSALYLCASSLLPWQGPYEQYFGPGTRLTVT.

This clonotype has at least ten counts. The CDR3 DNA sequence: TGTGCCAGCAGTTCATGGGTCAAGGGCACAGATACGCAGTATTTT. Translating it yields CASSSWVKGTDTQYF. V and J are TRBV28 and TRBJ2-3; no clear D gene. Germline V lookup: CDR1 MDHEN, CDR2 SYDVKM. The CDR3 length is 15 residues. The germline V and J ends were trimmed by 4 bases and 1 base, with 12 bases remaining between them.

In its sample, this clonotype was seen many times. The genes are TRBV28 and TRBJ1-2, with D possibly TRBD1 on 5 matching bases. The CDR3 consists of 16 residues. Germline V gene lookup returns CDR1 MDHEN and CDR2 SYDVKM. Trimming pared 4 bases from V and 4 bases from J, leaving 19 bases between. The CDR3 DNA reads TGTGCCAGCAGTTCGTTGACAGTTAACGGGGGCTATGGCTACACCTTC. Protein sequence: CASSSLTVNGGYGYTF.

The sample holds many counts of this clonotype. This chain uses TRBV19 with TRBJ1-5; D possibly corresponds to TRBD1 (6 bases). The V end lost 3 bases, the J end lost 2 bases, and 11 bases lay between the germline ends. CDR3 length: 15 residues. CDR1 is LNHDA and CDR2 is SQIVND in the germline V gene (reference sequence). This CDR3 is CASSMGALGNQPQHF. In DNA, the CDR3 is TGTGCCAGTAGTATGGGGGCTTTGGGCAATCAGCCCCAGCATTTT.

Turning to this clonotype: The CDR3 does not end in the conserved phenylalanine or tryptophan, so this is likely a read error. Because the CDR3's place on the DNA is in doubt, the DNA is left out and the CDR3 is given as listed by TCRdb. The chain's CDR3 is CAISDLTGTANYGCTV. The chain is built from TRBV10-3 and TRBJ1-2; the DNA was not compared with TRBD1, the D call given in the table. The CDR3 length equals 16 residues, ends included. Germline values: CDR1 ENHRY, CDR2 SYGVKD.